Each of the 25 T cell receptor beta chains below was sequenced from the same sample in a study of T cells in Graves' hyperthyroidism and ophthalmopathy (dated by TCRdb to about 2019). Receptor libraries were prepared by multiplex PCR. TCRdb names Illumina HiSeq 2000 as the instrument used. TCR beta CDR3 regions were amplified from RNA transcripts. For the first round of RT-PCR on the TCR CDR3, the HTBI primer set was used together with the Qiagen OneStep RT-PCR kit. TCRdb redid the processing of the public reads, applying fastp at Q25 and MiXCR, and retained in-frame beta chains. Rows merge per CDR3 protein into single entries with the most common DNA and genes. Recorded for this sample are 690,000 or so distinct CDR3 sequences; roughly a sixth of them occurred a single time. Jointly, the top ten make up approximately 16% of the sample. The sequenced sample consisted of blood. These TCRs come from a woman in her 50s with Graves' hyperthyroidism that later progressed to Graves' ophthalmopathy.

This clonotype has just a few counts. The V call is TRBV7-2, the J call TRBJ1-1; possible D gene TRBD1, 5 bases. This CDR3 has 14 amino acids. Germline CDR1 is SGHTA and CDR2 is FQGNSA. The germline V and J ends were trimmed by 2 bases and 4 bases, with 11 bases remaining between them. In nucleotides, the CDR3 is TGTGCCAGCAGCTTATTATCCCAGGGCACTGAAGCTTTCTTT. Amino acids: CASSLLSQGTEAFF.

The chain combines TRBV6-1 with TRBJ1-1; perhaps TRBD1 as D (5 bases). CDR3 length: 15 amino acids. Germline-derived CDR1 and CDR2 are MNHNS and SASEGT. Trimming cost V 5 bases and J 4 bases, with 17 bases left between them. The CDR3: CASSSGRGDSTEAFF. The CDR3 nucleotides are TGTGCCAGCAGTTCAGGACGGGGGGATAGCACTGAAGCTTTCTTT.

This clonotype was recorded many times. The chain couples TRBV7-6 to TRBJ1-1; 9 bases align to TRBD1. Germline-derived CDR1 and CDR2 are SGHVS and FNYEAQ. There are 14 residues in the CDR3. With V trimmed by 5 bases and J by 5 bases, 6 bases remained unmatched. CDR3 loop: CASSRTGAGTEAFF. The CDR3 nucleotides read TGTGCCAGCAGCCGGACAGGGGCGGGGACTGAAGCTTTCTTT.

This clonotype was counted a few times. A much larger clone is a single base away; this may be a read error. CDR3 sequence (DNA): TGTGCCTGGAGCGCCCTTCAGGGAGGAGACACTGAAACTTTCTTT. This gives the protein CAWSALQGGDTETFF. The rearrangement links TRBV30 to TRBJ1-1, with a tentative D call TRBD1 (5 bases). Germline V CDR1 and CDR2: GTSNPN, SVGIG (reference sequence). The CDR3 is 15 amino acids.

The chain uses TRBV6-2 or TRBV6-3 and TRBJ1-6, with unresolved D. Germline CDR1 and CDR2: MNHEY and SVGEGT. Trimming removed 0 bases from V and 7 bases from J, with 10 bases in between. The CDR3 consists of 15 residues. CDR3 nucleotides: TGTGCCAGCAGTTACTCTCCCGGGCCGAATTCACCCCTCCACTTT. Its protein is CASSYSPGPNSPLHF.

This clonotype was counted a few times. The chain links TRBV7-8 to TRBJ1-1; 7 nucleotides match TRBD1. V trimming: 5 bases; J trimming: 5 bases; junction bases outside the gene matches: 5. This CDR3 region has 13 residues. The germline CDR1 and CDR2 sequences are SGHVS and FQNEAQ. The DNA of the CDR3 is TGTGCCAGCAGCGACAGGGCTTGGACTGAAGCTTTCTTT. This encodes CASSDRAWTEAFF. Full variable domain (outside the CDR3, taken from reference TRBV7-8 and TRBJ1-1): GAGVSQSPRYKVAKRGQDVALRCDPISGHVSLFWYQQALGQGPEFLTYFQNEAQLDKSGLPSDRFFAERPEGSVSTLKIQRTQQEDSAVYLCASSDRAWTEAFFGQGTRLTVV.

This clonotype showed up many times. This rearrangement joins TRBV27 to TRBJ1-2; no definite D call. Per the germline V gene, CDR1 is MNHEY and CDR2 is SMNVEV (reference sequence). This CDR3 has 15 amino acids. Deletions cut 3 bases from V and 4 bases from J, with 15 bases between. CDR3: CASSLSARLGYGYTF. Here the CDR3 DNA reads TGTGCCAGCAGTTTGTCGGCACGCTTAGGCTATGGCTACACCTTC.

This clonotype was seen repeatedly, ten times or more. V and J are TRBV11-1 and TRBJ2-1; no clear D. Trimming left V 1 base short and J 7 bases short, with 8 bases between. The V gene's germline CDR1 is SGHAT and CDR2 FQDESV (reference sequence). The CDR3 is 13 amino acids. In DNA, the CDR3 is TGTGCCAGCAGCTTAGAATTGTGGAATGAGCAGTTCTTC. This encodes CASSLELWNEQFF.

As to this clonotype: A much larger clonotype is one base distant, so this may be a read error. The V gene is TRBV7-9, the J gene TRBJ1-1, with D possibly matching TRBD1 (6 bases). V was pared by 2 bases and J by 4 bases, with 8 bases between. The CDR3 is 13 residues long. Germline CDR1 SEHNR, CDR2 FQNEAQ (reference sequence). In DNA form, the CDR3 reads TGTGCCAGCAGCTTAAAGGGGGGCACTGAAGCTTTCTTT. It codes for CASSLKGGTEAFF.

The CDR3, as DNA: TGCGCCAGTCGAAGTTCTCTAGGAGGACAAAACATTCAGTACTTC. Its protein is CASRSSLGGQNIQYF. The chain uses TRBV5-1 and TRBJ2-4; tentatively, D is TRBD2 (5 bases). The ends were cut back, 8 bases at V and 5 bases at J, with 20 bases in the middle. The germline gives CDR1 SGHRS, CDR2 YFSETQ. The CDR3 is 15 residues long.

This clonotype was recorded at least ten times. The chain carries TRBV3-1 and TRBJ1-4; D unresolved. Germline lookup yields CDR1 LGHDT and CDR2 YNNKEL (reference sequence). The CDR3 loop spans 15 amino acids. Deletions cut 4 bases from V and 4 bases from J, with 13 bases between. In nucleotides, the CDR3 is TGTGCCAGCAGCCCGGCGGGTGGAGATAATGAAAAACTGTTTTTT. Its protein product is CASSPAGGDNEKLFF.

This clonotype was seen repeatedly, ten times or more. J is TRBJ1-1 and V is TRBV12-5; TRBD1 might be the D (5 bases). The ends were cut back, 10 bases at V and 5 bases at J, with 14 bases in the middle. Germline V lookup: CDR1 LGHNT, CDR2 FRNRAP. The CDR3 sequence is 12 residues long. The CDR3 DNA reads TGTGCTATCCAGACCGAGGGGACTGAAGCTTTCTTT. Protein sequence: CAIQTEGTEAFF.

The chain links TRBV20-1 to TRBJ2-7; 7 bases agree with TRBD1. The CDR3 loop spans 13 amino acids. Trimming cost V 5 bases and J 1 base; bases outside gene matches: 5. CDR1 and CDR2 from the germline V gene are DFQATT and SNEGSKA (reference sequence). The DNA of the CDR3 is TGCAGTGCTGACGACAGGGCATCCTACGAGCAGTACTTC. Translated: CSADDRASYEQYF.

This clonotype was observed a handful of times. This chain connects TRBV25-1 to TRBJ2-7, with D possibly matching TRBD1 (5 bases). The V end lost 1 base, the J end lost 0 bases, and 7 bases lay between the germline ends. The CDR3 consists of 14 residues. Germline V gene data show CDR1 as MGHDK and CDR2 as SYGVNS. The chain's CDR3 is CASSEWGASYEQYF. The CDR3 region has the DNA TGTGCCAGCAGTGAATGGGGCGCCTCCTACGAGCAGTACTTC.

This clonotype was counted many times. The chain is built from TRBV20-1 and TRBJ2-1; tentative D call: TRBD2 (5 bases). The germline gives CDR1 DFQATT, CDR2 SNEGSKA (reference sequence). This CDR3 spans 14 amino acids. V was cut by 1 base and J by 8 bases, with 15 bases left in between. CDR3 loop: CSARVVSGLHEQFF. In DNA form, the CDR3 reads TGCAGTGCTAGAGTCGTTTCGGGGTTACATGAGCAGTTCTTC.

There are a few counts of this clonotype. CDR3 region: CASSSIGARTGELFF. The CDR3 bases are TGTGCCAGCAGCTCTATTGGGGCACGCACCGGGGAGCTGTTTTTT. The chain is built from TRBV7-6 and TRBJ2-2; D may be TRBD1 (5 bases). Germline lookup yields CDR1 SGHVS and CDR2 FNYEAQ. This CDR3 is built from 15 residues. V lost 4 bases to trimming and J lost 4 bases, with 13 bases between them.

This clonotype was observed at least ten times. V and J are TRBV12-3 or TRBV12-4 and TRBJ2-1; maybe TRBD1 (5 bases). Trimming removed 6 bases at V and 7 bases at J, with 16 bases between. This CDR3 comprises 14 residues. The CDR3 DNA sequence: TGTGCCAGCAGCTCCGGGTCTGGGGCTAATGAGCAGTTCTTC. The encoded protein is CASSSGSGANEQFF.

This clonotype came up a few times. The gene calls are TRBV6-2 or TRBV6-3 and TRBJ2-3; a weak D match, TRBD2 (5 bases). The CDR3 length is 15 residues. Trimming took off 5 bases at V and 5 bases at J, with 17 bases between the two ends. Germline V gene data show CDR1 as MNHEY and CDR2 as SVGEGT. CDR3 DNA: TGTGCCAGCAGTAGCCCAGCGGTAACCCGAGATACGCAGTATTTT. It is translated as CASSSPAVTRDTQYF.

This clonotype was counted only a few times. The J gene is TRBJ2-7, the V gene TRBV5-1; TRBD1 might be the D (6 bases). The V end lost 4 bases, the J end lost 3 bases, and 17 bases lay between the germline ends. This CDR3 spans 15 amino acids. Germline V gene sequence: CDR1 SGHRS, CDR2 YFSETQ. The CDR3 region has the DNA TGCGCCAGCAGCCCTTCAGGGGAAGAGGACTACGAGCAGTACTTC. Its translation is CASSPSGEEDYEQYF. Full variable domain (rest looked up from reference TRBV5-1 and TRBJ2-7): KAGVTQTPRYLIKTRGQQVTLSCSPISGHRSVSWYQQTPGQGLQFLFEYFSETQRNKGNFPGRFSGRQFSNSRSEMNVSTLELGDSALYLCASSPSGEEDYEQYFGPGTRLTVT.

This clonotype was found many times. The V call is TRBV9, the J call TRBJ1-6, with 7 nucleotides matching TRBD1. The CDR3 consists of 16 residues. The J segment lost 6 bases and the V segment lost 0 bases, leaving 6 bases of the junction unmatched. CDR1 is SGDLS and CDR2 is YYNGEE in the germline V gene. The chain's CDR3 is CASSVGQGLSNSPLHF. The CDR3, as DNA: TGTGCCAGCAGCGTAGGACAGGGTTTGAGTAATTCACCCCTCCACTTT.

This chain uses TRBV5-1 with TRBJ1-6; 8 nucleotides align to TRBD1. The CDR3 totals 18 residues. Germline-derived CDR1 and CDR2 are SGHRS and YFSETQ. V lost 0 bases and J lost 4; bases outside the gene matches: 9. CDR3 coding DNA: TGCGCCAGCAGCTTGGGGGCAGGGGGCGCCTTATATAATTCACCCCTCCACTTT. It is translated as CASSLGAGGALYNSPLHF.

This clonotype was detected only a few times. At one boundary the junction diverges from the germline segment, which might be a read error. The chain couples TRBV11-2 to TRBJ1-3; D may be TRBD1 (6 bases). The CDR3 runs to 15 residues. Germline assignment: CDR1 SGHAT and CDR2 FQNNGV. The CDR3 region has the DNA TGTGCCAACAGCTTAAAGTGGGGGCCTGGAAACACCATATATTTT. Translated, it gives CANSLKWGPGNTIYF.

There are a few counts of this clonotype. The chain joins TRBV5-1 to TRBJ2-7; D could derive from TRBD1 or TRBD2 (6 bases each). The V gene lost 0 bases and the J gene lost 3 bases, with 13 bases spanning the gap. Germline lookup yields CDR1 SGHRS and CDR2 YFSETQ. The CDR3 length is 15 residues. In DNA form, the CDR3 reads TGCGCCAGCAGCTTGGGGCGGGAAGGGGGCTACGAGCAGTACTTC. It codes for CASSLGREGGYEQYF.

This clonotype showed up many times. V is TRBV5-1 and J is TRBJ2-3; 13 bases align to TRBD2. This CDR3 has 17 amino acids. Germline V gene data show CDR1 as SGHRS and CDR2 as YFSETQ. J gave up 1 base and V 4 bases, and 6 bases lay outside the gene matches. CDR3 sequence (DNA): TGCGCCAGCAGCGGGACTAGCGGGGATCACCGCACAGATACGCAGTATTTT. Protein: CASSGTSGDHRTDTQYF.

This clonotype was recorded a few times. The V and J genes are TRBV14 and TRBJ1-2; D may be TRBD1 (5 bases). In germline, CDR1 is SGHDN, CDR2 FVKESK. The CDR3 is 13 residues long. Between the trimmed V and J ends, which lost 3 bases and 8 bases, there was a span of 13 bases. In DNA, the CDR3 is TGTGCCAGCAGCCATGGAGGGGCGCGAGGCTACACCTTC. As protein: CASSHGGARGYTF.